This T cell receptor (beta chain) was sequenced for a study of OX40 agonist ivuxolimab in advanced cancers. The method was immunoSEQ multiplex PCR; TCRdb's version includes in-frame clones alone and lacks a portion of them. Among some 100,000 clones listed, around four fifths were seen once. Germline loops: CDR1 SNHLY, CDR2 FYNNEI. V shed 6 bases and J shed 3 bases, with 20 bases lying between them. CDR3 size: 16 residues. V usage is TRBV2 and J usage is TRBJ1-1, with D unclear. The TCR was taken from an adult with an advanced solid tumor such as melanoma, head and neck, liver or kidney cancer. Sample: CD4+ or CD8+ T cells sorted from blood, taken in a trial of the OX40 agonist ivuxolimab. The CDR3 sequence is CASSMGYGGKDTEAFF. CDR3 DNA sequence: TGTGCCAGCAGCATGGGGTACGGAGGAAAGGACACTGAAGCTTTCTTT.